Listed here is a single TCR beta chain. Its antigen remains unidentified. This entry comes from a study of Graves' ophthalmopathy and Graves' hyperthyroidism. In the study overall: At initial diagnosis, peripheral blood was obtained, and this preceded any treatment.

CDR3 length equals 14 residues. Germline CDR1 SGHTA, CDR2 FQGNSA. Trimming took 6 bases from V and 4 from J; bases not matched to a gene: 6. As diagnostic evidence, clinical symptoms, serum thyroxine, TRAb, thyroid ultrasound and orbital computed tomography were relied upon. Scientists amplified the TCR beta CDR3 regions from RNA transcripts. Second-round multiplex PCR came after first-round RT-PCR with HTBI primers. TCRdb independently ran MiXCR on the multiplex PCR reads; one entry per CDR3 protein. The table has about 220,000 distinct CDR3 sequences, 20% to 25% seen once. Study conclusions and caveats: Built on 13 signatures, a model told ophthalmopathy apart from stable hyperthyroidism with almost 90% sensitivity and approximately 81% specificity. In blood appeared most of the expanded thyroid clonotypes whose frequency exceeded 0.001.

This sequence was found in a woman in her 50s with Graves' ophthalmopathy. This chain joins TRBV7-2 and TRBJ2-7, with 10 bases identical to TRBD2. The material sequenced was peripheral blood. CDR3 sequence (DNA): TGTGCCAGCAGGGTTAGCGGGGGGTCTTACGAGCAGTACTTC. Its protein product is CASRVSGGSYEQYF. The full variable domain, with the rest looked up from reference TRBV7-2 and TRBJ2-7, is GAGVSQSPSNKVTEKGKDVELRCDPISGHTALYWYRQSLGQGLEFLIYFQGNSAPDKSGLPSDRFSAERTGGSVSTLTIQRTQQEDSAVYLCASRVSGGSYEQYFGPGTRLTVT.